These 6 T cell receptor beta chains were sequenced from one sample in a study of T cells after yellow fever vaccination. TCRdb re-analysed the 5' RACE reads in MiXCR, keeping a single row per CDR3 protein. The sample consists of tens of thousands of distinct CDR3 sequences, around 7.7% of them appearing once. The sequencing here drew on CD8+ T cells sorted from PBMCs, taken on the day of the yellow fever booster vaccination. The receptors originated from a man aged 25 to 40 who received the YFV17D yellow fever vaccine.

The CDR3 spells CASSLRQETQYF. For the CDR3, the DNA is TGTGCCAGCAGCTTACGCCAAGAGACCCAGTACTTC. V is TRBV7-9 and J is TRBJ2-5; D is ambiguous. V shed 2 bases and J shed 1 base, with 2 bases lying between them. Germline loops: CDR1 SEHNR, CDR2 FQNEAQ (reference sequence). This CDR3 region has 12 residues.

The chain carries TRBV7-9 and TRBJ2-7; 9 bases fit TRBD2. V was pared by 11 bases and J by 3 bases, with 11 bases of the junction left unmatched. Germline CDR1 SEHNR, CDR2 FQNEAQ (reference sequence). The CDR3 is made up of 14 amino acids. The CDR3 coding sequence is TGTGCCTGCACAATTAGCGGGAGTGGCTACGAGCAGTACTTC. Amino acid sequence: CACTISGSGYEQYF.

This chain connects TRBV29-1 to TRBJ1-2; D possibly corresponds to TRBD1 (5 bases). The length of the CDR3 is 12 residues. V dropped 3 bases and J dropped 8 bases, with 13 bases sitting between them. Looked up from germline, CDR1 is SQVTM and CDR2 is ANQGSEA. The CDR3 region is CSVDGGVEGYTF. As DNA, the CDR3 is TGCAGCGTTGACGGGGGGGTAGAGGGCTACACCTTC.

This clonotype was counted between two and nine times. This rearrangement joins TRBV6-5 to TRBJ2-7; TRBD2 is a possible D gene (5 bases). Germline CDR1 and CDR2: MNHEY and SVGAGI. V was shortened by 7 bases and J by 5 bases, with 9 bases between the two germline ends. The CDR3 is made up of 11 amino acids. CDR3 region: CASKGSHEQYF. The CDR3 DNA reads as TGTGCCAGCAAAGGGAGCCACGAGCAGTACTTC.

There are many counts of this clonotype. This chain uses TRBV12-3 or TRBV12-4 with TRBJ1-3, with a weak D call TRBD1 (5 bases). The germline V and J ends were trimmed by 6 bases and 2 bases, with 11 bases remaining between them. CDR3 size: 14 residues. The CDR3 loop reads CASSAAGAGNTIYF. The CDR3 DNA reads as TGTGCCAGCAGCGCGGCGGGGGCTGGAAACACCATATATTTT.

This clonotype was observed a few times. The V and J genes are TRBV12-3 or TRBV12-4 and TRBJ2-3; D is unclear. The length of the CDR3 is 13 residues. The germline V and J ends were trimmed by 5 bases and 4 bases, with 10 bases remaining between them. The chain's CDR3 is CASSTGPADTQYF. For the CDR3, the DNA is TGTGCCAGCAGTACCGGACCGGCAGATACGCAGTATTTT.